This TCR beta chain was captured by sequencing in a study of blood T cell repertoires in COVID-19 (dated by TCRdb to between 2020 and 2021). With respect to the entire study: Collaborator samples came from the United States, Italy and Spain and covered acute and convalescent phases of COVID-19. The prospective study material was composed of cDNA or gDNA derived from T cells, B-cell-depleted T cells, or PBMCs. Deeply sampled blood TCRbeta repertoires from subjects exposed to, actively infected with, or recovered from COVID-19 were included in the dataset. The repertoires were released in a freely available public database meant as a resource for research on the immune response to SARS-CoV-2. The samples were drawn from two sources: the first 160 participants of the ongoing ImmuneRACE study, and 1,000 to 1,500 subjects contributed by 6 global collaborators. The sample metadata nearly always contained a de-identified subject ID, COVID-19 status, age in years and sex. Where available, HLA class I and class II types were obtained from metadata supplied by the sample provider rather than from assay-based typing. The full study reports these points: Clinical and demographic metadata were provided uncurated, with the amount varying by source and participant.

TCRbeta CDR3 regions were amplified from genomic DNA by means of the immunoSEQ Assay, a bias-controlled multiplex PCR. From the authors' description of their analysis: Nucleated cell counts per sample were estimated from amplification of reference gene primers within the assay. Sequence reads were collapsed and filtered to measure the absolute abundance of every unique TCRbeta CDR3 rearrangement. For each sample, productive Simpson clonality was calculated as the square root of Simpson's diversity index across productive rearrangements. TCRdb mirrors the immuneACCESS table, restricted to in-frame sequences. Some clones are absent from its copies; in checked studies, under half trace to an unresolved V gene, and the reason for the others is unknown. The V and J calls and clone size are taken from that table; D and trimming were inferred from the DNA. The sample table records 140,000 or so clones; around 84% of these occur just once. The top ten clonotypes cover about 10% of the sample.

Whole blood was collected in K2EDTA tubes by collaborating institutions according to the institutions' own protocols. For TCRbeta analysis, collaborator samples were shipped as frozen whole blood, as isolated PBMCs, or as DNA extracted from either sample type. Reading the germline V gene gives CDR1 SGHRS and CDR2 YFSETQ. The CDR3, from cysteine to phenylalanine, totals 14 residues. Just the 42-base CDR3 DNA is kept, in frame starting at base 1. Trimming costs V 0 bases and J 7 bases, and their ends lie 11 bases apart. Comment on this clone: This receptor's antigen is unknown. Per-base qualities were not stored, and no clone one base away is much larger.

The receptor was isolated from a man in his sixties with active or convalescent COVID-19. The rearranged chain carries TRBV5-1 and TRBJ1-5; the best D guess is TRBD1, with 5 bases matching. Sequencing used peripheral blood. Here the CDR3 is given as CASSLASGDQPQHF. In nucleotide form, the sequence is TGCGCCAGCAGCTTGGCCAGCGGGGACCAGCCCCAGCATTTT.